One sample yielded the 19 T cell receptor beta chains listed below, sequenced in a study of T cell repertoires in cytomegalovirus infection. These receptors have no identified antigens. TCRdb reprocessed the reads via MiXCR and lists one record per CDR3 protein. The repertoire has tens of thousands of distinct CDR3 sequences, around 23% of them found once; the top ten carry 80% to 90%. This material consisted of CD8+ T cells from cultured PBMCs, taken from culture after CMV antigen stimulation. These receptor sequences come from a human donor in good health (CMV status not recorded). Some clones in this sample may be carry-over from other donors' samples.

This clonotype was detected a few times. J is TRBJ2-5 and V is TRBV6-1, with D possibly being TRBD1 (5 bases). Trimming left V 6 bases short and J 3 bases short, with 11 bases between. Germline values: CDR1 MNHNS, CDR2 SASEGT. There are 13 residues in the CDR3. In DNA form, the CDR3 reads TGTGCCAGCAGACCTCTAGGGGAAGAGACCCAGTACTTC. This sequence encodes CASRPLGEETQYF.

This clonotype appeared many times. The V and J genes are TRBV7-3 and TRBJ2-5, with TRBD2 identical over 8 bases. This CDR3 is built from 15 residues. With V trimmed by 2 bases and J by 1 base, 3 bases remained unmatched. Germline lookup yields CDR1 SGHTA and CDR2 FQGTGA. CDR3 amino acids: CASSLEAGAQETQYF. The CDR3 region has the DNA TGTGCCAGCAGCTTAGAAGCGGGGGCCCAAGAGACCCAGTACTTC.

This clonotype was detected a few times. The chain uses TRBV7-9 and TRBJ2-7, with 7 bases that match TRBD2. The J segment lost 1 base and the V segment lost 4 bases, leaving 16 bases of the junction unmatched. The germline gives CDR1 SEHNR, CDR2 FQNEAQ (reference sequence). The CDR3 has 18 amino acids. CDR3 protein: CASSSNPRGVRSSYEQYF. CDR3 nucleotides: TGTGCCAGCAGCTCCAATCCCCGGGGGGTCAGATCGTCCTACGAGCAGTACTTC.

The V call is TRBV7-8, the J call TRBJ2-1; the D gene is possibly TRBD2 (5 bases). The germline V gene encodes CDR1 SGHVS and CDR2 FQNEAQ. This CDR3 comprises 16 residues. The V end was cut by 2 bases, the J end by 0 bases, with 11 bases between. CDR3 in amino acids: CASSLRSASSYNEQFF. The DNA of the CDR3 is TGTGCCAGCAGCTTACGTAGCGCGAGCTCCTACAATGAGCAGTTCTTC. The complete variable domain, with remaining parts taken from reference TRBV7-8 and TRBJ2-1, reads GAGVSQSPRYKVAKRGQDVALRCDPISGHVSLFWYQQALGQGPEFLTYFQNEAQLDKSGLPSDRFFAERPEGSVSTLKIQRTQQEDSAVYLCASSLRSASSYNEQFFGPGTRLTVL.

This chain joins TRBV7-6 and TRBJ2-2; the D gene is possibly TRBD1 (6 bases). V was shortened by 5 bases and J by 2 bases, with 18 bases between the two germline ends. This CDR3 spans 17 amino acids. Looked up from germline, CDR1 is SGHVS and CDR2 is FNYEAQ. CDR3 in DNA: TGTGCCAGCAGCCTGCGGACCAGGGACATTAACACCGGGGAGCTGTTTTTT. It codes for CASSLRTRDINTGELFF.

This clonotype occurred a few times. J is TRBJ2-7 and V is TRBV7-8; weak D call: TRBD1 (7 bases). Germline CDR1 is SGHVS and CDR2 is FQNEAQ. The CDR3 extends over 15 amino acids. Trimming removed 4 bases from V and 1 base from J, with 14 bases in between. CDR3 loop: CASSYQGGDSYEQYF. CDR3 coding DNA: TGTGCCAGCAGCTACCAGGGGGGTGATTCCTACGAGCAGTACTTC.

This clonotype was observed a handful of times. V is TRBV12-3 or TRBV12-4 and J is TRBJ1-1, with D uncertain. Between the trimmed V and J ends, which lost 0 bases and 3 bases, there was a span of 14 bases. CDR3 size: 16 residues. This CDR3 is CASSLALLFGDTEAFF. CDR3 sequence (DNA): TGTGCCAGCAGTTTAGCGCTTTTATTCGGGGACACTGAAGCTTTCTTT.

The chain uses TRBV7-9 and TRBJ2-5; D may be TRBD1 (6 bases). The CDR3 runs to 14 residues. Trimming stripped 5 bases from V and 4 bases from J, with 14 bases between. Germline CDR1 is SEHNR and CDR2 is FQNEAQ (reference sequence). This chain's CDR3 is CASSPRQVIETQYF. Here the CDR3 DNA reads TGTGCCAGCAGCCCCCGACAGGTCATAGAGACCCAGTACTTC.

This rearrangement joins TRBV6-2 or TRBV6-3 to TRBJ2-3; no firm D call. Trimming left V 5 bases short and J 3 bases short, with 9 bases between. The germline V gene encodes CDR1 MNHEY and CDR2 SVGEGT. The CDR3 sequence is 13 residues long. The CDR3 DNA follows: TGTGCCAGCAGTGGCTATTTGACAGATACGCAGTATTTT. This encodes CASSGYLTDTQYF.

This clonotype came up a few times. The CDR3 DNA follows: TGTGCCAGCAGCTCCCAACGAGTCAGGACCACTGAAGCTTTCTTT. It is translated as CASSSQRVRTTEAFF. V gene TRBV5-6 combines with J gene TRBJ1-1, with D unclear. The V gene lost 3 bases and the J gene lost 4 bases, with 16 bases spanning the gap. The germline CDR1 and CDR2 sequences are SGHDT and YYEEEE. This CDR3 region has 15 residues.

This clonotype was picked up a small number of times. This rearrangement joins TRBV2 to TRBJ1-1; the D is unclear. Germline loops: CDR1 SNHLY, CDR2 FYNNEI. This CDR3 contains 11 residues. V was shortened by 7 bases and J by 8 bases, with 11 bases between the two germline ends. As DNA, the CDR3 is TGTGCCAGCATTCGGCAGACAGAAGCTTTCTTT. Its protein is CASIRQTEAFF.

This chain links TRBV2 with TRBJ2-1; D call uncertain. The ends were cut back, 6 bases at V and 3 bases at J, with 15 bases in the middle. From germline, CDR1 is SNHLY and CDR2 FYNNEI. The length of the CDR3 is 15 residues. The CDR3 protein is CASRPRSEDYNEQFF. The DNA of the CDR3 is TGTGCCAGCAGGCCCAGGAGCGAGGACTACAATGAGCAGTTCTTC.

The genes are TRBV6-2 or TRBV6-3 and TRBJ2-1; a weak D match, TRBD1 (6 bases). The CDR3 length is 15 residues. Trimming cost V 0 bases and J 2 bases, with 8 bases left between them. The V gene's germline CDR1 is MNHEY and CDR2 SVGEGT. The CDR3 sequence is CASSYSGQPYNEQFF. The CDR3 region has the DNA TGTGCCAGCAGTTACTCCGGACAGCCCTACAATGAGCAGTTCTTC.

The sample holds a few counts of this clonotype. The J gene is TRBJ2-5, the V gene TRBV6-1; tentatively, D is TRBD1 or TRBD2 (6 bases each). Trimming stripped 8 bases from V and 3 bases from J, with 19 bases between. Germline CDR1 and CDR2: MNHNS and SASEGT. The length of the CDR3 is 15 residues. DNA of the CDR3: TGTGCCAGCGGGCCGCGGTGGGGGGCAAAAGAGACCCAGTACTTC. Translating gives CASGPRWGAKETQYF.

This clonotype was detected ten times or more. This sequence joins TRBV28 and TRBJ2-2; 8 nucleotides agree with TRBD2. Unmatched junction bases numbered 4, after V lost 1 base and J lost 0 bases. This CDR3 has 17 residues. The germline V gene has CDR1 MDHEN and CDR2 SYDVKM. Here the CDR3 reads CASSLLRLAPNTGELFF. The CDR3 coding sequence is TGTGCCAGCAGTTTATTACGACTAGCGCCGAACACCGGGGAGCTGTTTTTT.

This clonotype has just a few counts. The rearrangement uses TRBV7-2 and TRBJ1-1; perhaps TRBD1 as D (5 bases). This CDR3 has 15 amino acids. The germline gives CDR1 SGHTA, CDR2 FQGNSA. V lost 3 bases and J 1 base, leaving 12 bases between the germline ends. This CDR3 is CASSLPRDGNTEAFF. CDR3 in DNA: TGTGCCAGCAGCTTGCCCCGGGACGGGAACACTGAAGCTTTCTTT.

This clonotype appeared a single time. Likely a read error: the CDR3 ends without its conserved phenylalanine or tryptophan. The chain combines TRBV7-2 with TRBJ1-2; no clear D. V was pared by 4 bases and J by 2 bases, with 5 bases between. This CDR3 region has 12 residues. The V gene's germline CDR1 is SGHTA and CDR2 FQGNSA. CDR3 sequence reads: CASSSDNYGYTL. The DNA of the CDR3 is TGTGCCAGCAGCTCAGACAACTATGGCTACACCTTG.

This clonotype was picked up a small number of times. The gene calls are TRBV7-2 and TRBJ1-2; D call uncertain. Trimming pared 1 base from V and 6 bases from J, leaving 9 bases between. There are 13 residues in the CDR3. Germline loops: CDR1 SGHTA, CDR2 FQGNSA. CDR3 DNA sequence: TGTGCCAGCAGCTTAGGACTCGGGGATGGCTACACCTTC. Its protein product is CASSLGLGDGYTF. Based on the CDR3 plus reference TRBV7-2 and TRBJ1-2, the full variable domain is GAGVSQSPSNKVTEKGKDVELRCDPISGHTALYWYRQSLGQGLEFLIYFQGNSAPDKSGLPSDRFSAERTGGSVSTLTIQRTQQEDSAVYLCASSLGLGDGYTFGSGTRLTVV.

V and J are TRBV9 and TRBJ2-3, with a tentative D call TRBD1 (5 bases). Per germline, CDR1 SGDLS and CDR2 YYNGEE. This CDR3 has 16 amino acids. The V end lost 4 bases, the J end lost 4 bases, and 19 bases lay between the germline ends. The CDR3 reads CASSPHGSFRADTQYF. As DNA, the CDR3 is TGTGCCAGCAGCCCCCATGGATCCTTCAGGGCAGATACGCAGTATTTT. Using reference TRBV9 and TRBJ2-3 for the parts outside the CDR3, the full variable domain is DSGVTQTPKHLITATGQRVTLRCSPRSGDLSVYWYQQSLDQGLQFLIQYYNGEERAKGNILERFSAQQFPDLHSELNLSSLELGDSALYFCASSPHGSFRADTQYFGPGTRLTVL.